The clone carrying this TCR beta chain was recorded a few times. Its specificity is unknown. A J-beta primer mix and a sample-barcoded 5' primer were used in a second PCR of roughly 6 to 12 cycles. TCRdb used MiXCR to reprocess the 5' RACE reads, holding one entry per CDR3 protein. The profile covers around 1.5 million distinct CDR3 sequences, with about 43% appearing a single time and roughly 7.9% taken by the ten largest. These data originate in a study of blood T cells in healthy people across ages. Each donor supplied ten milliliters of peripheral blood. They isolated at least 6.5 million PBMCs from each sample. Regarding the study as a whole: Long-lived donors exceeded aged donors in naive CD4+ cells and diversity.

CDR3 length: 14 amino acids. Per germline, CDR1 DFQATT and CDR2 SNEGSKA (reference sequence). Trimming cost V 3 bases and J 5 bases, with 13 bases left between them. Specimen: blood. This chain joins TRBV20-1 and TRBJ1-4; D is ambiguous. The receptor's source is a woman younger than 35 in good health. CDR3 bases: TGCAGTGCTAGGGGCTGGGCGGGGAATGAAAAACTGTTTTTT. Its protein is CSARGWAGNEKLFF.